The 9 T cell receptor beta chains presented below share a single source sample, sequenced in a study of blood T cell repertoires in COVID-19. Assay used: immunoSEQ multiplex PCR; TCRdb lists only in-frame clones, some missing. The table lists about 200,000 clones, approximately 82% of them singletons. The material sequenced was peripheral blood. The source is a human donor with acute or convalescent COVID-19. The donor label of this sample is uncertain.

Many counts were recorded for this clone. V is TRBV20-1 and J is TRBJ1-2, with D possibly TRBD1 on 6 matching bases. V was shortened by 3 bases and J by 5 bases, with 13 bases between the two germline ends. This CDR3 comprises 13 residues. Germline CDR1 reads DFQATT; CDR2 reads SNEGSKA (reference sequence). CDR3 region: CSASKQGRYGYTF. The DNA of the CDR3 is TGCAGTGCTAGTAAACAGGGCAGGTATGGCTACACCTTC.

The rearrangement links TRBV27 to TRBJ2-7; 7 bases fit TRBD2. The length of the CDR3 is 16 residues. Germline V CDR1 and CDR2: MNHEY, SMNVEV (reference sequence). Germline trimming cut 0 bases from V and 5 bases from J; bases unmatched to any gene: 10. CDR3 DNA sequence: TGTGCCAGCAGTTTATCGGTGACTAGCCTCTCACACGAGCAGTACTTC. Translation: CASSLSVTSLSHEQYF.

CDR3: CASSLLRGEAFF. CDR3 coding DNA: TGTGCCAGCAGTTTATTGCGAGGGGAAGCTTTCTTT. The genes are TRBV28 and TRBJ1-1; D is ambiguous. Trimming cost V 1 base and J 8 bases, with 8 bases left between them. The CDR3 length is 12 residues. CDR1 MDHEN and CDR2 SYDVKM come from the germline V gene.

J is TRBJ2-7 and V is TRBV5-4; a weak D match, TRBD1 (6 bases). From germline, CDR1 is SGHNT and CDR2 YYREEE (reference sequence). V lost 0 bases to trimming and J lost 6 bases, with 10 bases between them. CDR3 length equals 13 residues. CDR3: CASSLDRAGEQYF. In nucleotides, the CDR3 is TGTGCCAGCAGCTTGGACAGGGCCGGCGAGCAGTACTTC.

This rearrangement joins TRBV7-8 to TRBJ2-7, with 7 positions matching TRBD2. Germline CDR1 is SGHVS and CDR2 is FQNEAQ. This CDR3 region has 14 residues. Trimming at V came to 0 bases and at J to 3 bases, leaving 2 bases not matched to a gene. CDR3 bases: TGTGCCAGCAGCTTAGCGGGCGGGGGCTACGAGCAGTACTTC. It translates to CASSLAGGGYEQYF.

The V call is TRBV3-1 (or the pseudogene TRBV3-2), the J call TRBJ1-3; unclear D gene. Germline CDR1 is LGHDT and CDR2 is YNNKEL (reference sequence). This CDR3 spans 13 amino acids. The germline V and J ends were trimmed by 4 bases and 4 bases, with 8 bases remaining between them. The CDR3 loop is CASSLYPGNTIYF. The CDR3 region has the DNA TGTGCCAGCAGCCTCTACCCCGGAAACACCATATATTTT.

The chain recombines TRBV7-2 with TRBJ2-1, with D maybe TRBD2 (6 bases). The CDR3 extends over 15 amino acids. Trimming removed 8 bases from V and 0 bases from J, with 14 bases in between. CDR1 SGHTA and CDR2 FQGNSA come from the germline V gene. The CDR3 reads CASVRAGSSYNEQFF. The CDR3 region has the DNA TGTGCCAGCGTAAGGGCGGGGAGCTCCTACAATGAGCAGTTCTTC.

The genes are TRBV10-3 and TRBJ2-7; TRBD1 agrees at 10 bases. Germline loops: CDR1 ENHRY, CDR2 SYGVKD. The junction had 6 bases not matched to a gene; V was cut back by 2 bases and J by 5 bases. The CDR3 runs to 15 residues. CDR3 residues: CAISEIDRGRNEQYF. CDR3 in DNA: TGTGCCATCAGTGAGATAGACAGGGGGCGCAACGAGCAGTACTTC.

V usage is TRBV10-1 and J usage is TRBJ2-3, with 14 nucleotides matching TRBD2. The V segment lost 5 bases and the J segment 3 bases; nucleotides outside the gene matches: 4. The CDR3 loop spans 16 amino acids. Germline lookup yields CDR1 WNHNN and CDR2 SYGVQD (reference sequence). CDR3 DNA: TGCGCCAGCAGTCCCGGGACTAGCGGGGGTACAGATACGCAGTATTTT. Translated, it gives CASSPGTSGGTDTQYF.